The entry that follows covers one T cell receptor beta chain sequence. The target antigen is unknown. These data belong to a study of cytomegalovirus exposure and HLA in healthy donors. The CDR3 is 16 amino acids. V was cut by 4 bases and J by 0 bases, with 16 bases left in between. Germline CDR1 MNHEY, CDR2 SVGAGI. The PCR employed 60 Vbeta primers together with 13 Jbeta primers. Measured with immunoSEQ multiplex PCR; TCRdb has only the in-frame clones, and not every one. Among 90,000 to 100,000 clones listed, roughly two thirds were seen once. Points from the study as a whole: The analysis excluded some indistinguishable V segments, including TRBV6-2 and TRBV6-3.

Sequencing was performed on PBMCs. The source of this sequence is a man in his fifties in good health and CMV-seronegative. The rearrangement joins TRBV6-5 to TRBJ2-7; D uncertain. CDR3 DNA: TGTGCCAGCAGTTCCCTCTTCGGCAGGTCCTCCTACGAGCAGTACTTC. It translates to CASSSLFGRSSYEQYF.